Listed below are T cell receptor beta chains from one sample, sequenced in a study of blood T cells in healthy people across ages. TCRdb reprocessed the 5' RACE reads via MiXCR and lists one record per CDR3 protein. Of approximately 800,000 distinct CDR3 sequences in the sample, approximately 25% were seen once. The sample was also linked to a second study, of T cells of mothers and their children.

Sequenced sample: blood. The receptor source for this set is a boy aged 5-17 years in good health. The CDR3 runs from the conserved cysteine through the conserved F or W. The order of the fields is D gene, J gene, clone size, V gene, CDR3 DNA, CDR3 protein. D genes are given only for firm matches. Clone size is stated in some rows and not others, as once, few, many or a class when expanded.

d_gene: NA
j_gene: TRBJ2-7
abundance: NA
v_gene: TRBV20-1
CDR3nt: TGCAGTGCTCCACTAGCCGAGAGCTCCTACGAGCAGTACTTC
CDR3aa: CSAPLAESSYEQYF

d_gene: NA
j_gene: TRBJ1-5
abundance: few
v_gene: TRBV6-1
CDR3nt: TGTGCCACCATAGGGAGGGGTCAGCCCCAGCATTTT
CDR3aa: CATIGRGQPQHF

d_gene: NA
j_gene: TRBJ2-5
abundance: NA
v_gene: TRBV28
CDR3nt: TGTGCCAGCAGCCCCCTAGAGAAGGGTTCGGAGACCCAGTACTTC
CDR3aa: CASSPLEKGSETQYF

d_gene: TRBD2
j_gene: TRBJ2-3
abundance: few
v_gene: TRBV18
CDR3nt: TGTGCCAGCTCACCACGGACTAGCGGGGGTAGTTGGGAGCGAGGAGATACGCAGTATTTT
CDR3aa: CASSPRTSGGSWERGDTQYF

d_gene: NA
j_gene: TRBJ2-2
abundance: NA
v_gene: TRBV18
CDR3nt: TGTGCCAGCTCACCCTCCCAGGCGGACATCGGGGAGCTGTTTTTT
CDR3aa: CASSPSQADIGELFF

d_gene: NA
j_gene: TRBJ1-1
abundance: NA
v_gene: TRBV29-1
CDR3nt: TGCAGCGTTGACTGGATGACTGAAGCTTTCTTT
CDR3aa: CSVDWMTEAFF

d_gene: NA
j_gene: TRBJ2-3
abundance: NA
v_gene: TRBV29-1
CDR3nt: TGCAGCTCCTCAGGGGACTCAGATACGCAGTATTTT
CDR3aa: CSSSGDSDTQYF

d_gene: NA
j_gene: TRBJ2-1
abundance: NA
v_gene: TRBV5-5
CDR3nt: TGTGCCAGCAGCTTGGTAAGGCGGGATGAGCAGTTCTTC
CDR3aa: CASSLVRRDEQFF

d_gene: TRBD1
j_gene: TRBJ2-7
abundance: NA
v_gene: TRBV10-3
CDR3nt: TGTGCCACCGGACAGGGAAACGAGCAGTACTTC
CDR3aa: CATGQGNEQYF

d_gene: TRBD1
j_gene: TRBJ2-5
abundance: NA
v_gene: TRBV6-2/TRBV6-3
CDR3nt: TGTGCCAGCAGTTTTCGAGGGGGCGGGACAGGGACCCAGTACTTC
CDR3aa: CASSFRGGGTGTQYF

d_gene: TRBD1
j_gene: TRBJ2-1
abundance: NA
v_gene: TRBV11-2
CDR3nt: TGTGCCAGCAGCTTGGGACAGTCAAGCTCCTACAATGAGCAGTTCTTC
CDR3aa: CASSLGQSSSYNEQFF

d_gene: TRBD1
j_gene: TRBJ2-5
abundance: NA
v_gene: TRBV24-1
CDR3nt: TGTGCCACCAGTGAGCGTACAGGGGTTCGGGAGACCCAGTACTTC
CDR3aa: CATSERTGVRETQYF

d_gene: NA
j_gene: TRBJ2-1
abundance: NA
v_gene: TRBV4-3
CDR3nt: TGCGCCAGCAGCCAAGGGAGGGCCCTAGGCAATGAGCAGTTCTTC
CDR3aa: CASSQGRALGNEQFF

d_gene: NA
j_gene: TRBJ2-1
abundance: NA
v_gene: TRBV29-1
CDR3nt: TGCAGCGTTGAACCACGGGCTTACAATGAGCAGTTCTTC
CDR3aa: CSVEPRAYNEQFF

d_gene: NA
j_gene: TRBJ2-5
abundance: NA
v_gene: TRBV9
CDR3nt: TGTGCCAGCAGCGTAGGTCTGTCTAACCAAGAGACCCAGTACTTC
CDR3aa: CASSVGLSNQETQYF

d_gene: NA
j_gene: TRBJ2-5
abundance: NA
v_gene: TRBV30
CDR3nt: TGTGCCTGGAGTAATCGGGAAGAGCAGTACTTC
CDR3aa: CAWSNREEQYF

d_gene: TRBD1
j_gene: TRBJ1-2
abundance: few
v_gene: TRBV7-3
CDR3nt: TGTGCCAGCAGCGTGACCGGGACAGGAGCTGAGCGCTACACCTTC
CDR3aa: CASSVTGTGAERYTF

d_gene: NA
j_gene: TRBJ2-6
abundance: few
v_gene: TRBV30
CDR3nt: TGTGCCTGGAACGCAGGGAGGATAGGTGGGGCCAACGTCCTGACTTTC
CDR3aa: CAWNAGRIGGANVLTF

d_gene: TRBD2
j_gene: TRBJ2-1
abundance: few
v_gene: TRBV7-9
CDR3nt: TGTGCCAGCAGCTCCCAGTTCAGCGGGAGGGCTTACAATGAGCAGTTCTTC
CDR3aa: CASSSQFSGRAYNEQFF

d_gene: NA
j_gene: TRBJ1-2
abundance: few
v_gene: TRBV6-6
CDR3nt: TGTGCCAGCAGTCCCAGCAGCTCTAACTATGGCTACACCTTC
CDR3aa: CASSPSSSNYGYTF

d_gene: NA
j_gene: TRBJ1-5
abundance: few
v_gene: TRBV4-1
CDR3nt: TGCGCCAGCAGCCAACAGGGTATCGGCAGACAGCCCCAGCATTTT
CDR3aa: CASSQQGIGRQPQHF

d_gene: TRBD2
j_gene: TRBJ2-7
abundance: NA
v_gene: TRBV3-1
CDR3nt: TGTGCCAGCAGCCGCCACCGGGACTACTCCTACGAGCAGTACTTC
CDR3aa: CASSRHRDYSYEQYF

d_gene: NA
j_gene: TRBJ2-5
abundance: NA
v_gene: TRBV29-1
CDR3nt: TGCAGCGTTGAGTGGAGGGCCTCGGTGGAGACCCAGTACTTC
CDR3aa: CSVEWRASVETQYF

d_gene: NA
j_gene: TRBJ2-1
abundance: NA
v_gene: TRBV14
CDR3nt: TGTGCCAGCAGCCAAGATTTCGGGGAAGTCACAGGAGGTGAGCAGTTCTTC
CDR3aa: CASSQDFGEVTGGEQFF

d_gene: NA
j_gene: TRBJ2-5
abundance: NA
v_gene: TRBV5-1
CDR3nt: TGCGCCAGCAGCTTCAAAGAGACCCAGTGCTTC
CDR3aa: CASSFKETQCF

d_gene: TRBD1
j_gene: TRBJ2-5
abundance: NA
v_gene: TRBV28
CDR3nt: TGTGCCAGCAGTTTGTTGGGACAGGGTCGGGAGACCCAGTACTTC
CDR3aa: CASSLLGQGRETQYF

d_gene: NA
j_gene: TRBJ1-2
abundance: NA
v_gene: TRBV12-3/TRBV12-4
CDR3nt: TGTGCCAGCAGTTTTCCGCAGGAGGATGGCTACACCTTC
CDR3aa: CASSFPQEDGYTF

d_gene: NA
j_gene: TRBJ2-5
abundance: NA
v_gene: TRBV9
CDR3nt: TGTGCCAGCAGCGTAGGCGAGGTCCTTCAGGAGACCCAGTACTTC
CDR3aa: CASSVGEVLQETQYF

d_gene: TRBD1
j_gene: TRBJ2-7
abundance: NA
v_gene: TRBV20-1
CDR3nt: TGCAGTGCTTACTCCAGACAGGGGGCAGGTGAGCAGTACTTC
CDR3aa: CSAYSRQGAGEQYF

d_gene: NA
j_gene: TRBJ2-5
abundance: NA
v_gene: TRBV10-3
CDR3nt: TGTGCCATCAGTGAGTCCCAAGGGCTGGGTACGGAGACCCAGTACTTC
CDR3aa: CAISESQGLGTETQYF

d_gene: NA
j_gene: TRBJ2-5
abundance: NA
v_gene: TRBV4-3
CDR3nt: TGCGCCAGCAGCCAAGACTATGAGGGGGAGACCCAGTACTTC
CDR3aa: CASSQDYEGETQYF

d_gene: NA
j_gene: TRBJ2-7
abundance: NA
v_gene: TRBV28
CDR3nt: TGTGCCGGCAGTCGACAGTTTTTCTACGAGCAGTACTTC
CDR3aa: CAGSRQFFYEQYF

d_gene: NA
j_gene: TRBJ1-6
abundance: NA
v_gene: TRBV5-1
CDR3nt: TGCGCCAGCAGCTCGATCCGGGCCCTCTATTCACCCCTCCACTTT
CDR3aa: CASSSIRALYSPLHF

d_gene: TRBD1
j_gene: TRBJ1-2
abundance: few
v_gene: TRBV11-2
CDR3nt: TGTGCCAGCGCGTCCGGGACAGCGGGCACCTTC
CDR3aa: CASASGTAGTF

d_gene: NA
j_gene: TRBJ2-3
abundance: NA
v_gene: TRBV4-1
CDR3nt: TGCGCCAGCAGCCTGAGCGCAGAAACAGATACGCAGTATTTT
CDR3aa: CASSLSAETDTQYF

d_gene: NA
j_gene: TRBJ2-6
abundance: NA
v_gene: TRBV4-3
CDR3nt: TGCGCCAGCAGCCAAGCGGCAGGGGCAAGCTCTGGGGCCAACGTCCTGACTTTC
CDR3aa: CASSQAAGASSGANVLTF

d_gene: TRBD2
j_gene: TRBJ2-5
abundance: NA
v_gene: TRBV4-3
CDR3nt: TGCGCCAGCAGCCAAGCGGCGGGACTAGCGGAACTGGAGGAGACCCAGTACTTC
CDR3aa: CASSQAAGLAELEETQYF

d_gene: NA
j_gene: TRBJ2-3
abundance: NA
v_gene: TRBV20-1
CDR3nt: TGCAGTGCTAGCGCCTACAGCTCAGGGACAGATACGCAGTATTTT
CDR3aa: CSASAYSSGTDTQYF

d_gene: TRBD1
j_gene: TRBJ2-1
abundance: NA
v_gene: TRBV10-3
CDR3nt: TGTGCCATCAGCGCGGACAGGGAGGAATACAATGAGCAGTCCTTC
CDR3aa: CAISADREEYNEQSF

d_gene: NA
j_gene: TRBJ2-7
abundance: NA
v_gene: TRBV28
CDR3nt: TGTGCCAGCAGTTCGGGCGTCTGGGGGGCGGATGACGAGCAGTACTTC
CDR3aa: CASSSGVWGADDEQYF